Following are 14 T cell receptor beta chains from one sample sequenced in a study of CD8+CD57+ T cells in acquired aplastic anemia. Investigators profiled TCR beta VDJ and CDR3 from genomic DNA template. TCRdb passed the reads through MiXCR, listing each CDR3 protein once. The sample lists 150,000 to 180,000 distinct CDR3 sequences, less than 60% occurring once. The authors sequenced patients whose flow cytometry had shown CD8+CD57+ cell expansion. The specimen sequenced was sorted CD4+, CD8+, or CD8+CD57+ T cells (not recorded which) from PBMCs. The receptors originated from a human donor with aplastic anemia.

This clonotype has a count of ten or more. The chain joins TRBV25-1 to TRBJ2-7; D tentatively fits TRBD1 or TRBD2 (5 bases each). Germline-derived CDR1 and CDR2 are MGHDK and SYGVNS. V was shortened by 6 bases and J by 0 bases, with 12 bases between the two germline ends. This CDR3 is built from 14 residues. The CDR3 loop reads CASRGDGFSYEQYF. In nucleotides, the CDR3 is TGTGCCAGCAGAGGGGACGGTTTCTCCTACGAGCAGTACTTC.

This clonotype has at least ten counts. The rearrangement links TRBV2 to TRBJ1-4; D remains unclear. From germline, CDR1 is SNHLY and CDR2 FYNNEI. This CDR3 comprises 14 residues. The DNA of the CDR3 is TGTGCGCTGATTAGGGTCGGGGATAATGAAAAACTGTTTTTT. Its protein product is CALIRVGDNEKLFF.

Ten or more counts support this clonotype. The chain links TRBV14 to TRBJ2-7, with TRBD1 matching 10 bases. Germline V lookup: CDR1 SGHDN, CDR2 FVKESK. Losses at the gene ends were 1 base for V and 4 bases for J; bases not matched to a gene: 4. The CDR3 is 15 residues long. CDR3 bases: TGTGCCAGCAGCCAAGGGACAGGGGGATTTTACGAGCAGTACTTC. Its protein product is CASSQGTGGFYEQYF.

On this clonotype: This CDR3 fails to terminate in the conserved phenylalanine or tryptophan, so it likely reflects a read error. The V call is TRBV3-1, the J call TRBJ1-2, with D perhaps TRBD1 (5 bases). The V end was cut by 5 bases, the J end by 2 bases, with 15 bases between. Germline V gene data show CDR1 as LGHDT and CDR2 as YNNKEL (reference sequence). The CDR3 is made up of 15 amino acids. The DNA of the CDR3 is TGTGCCAGCAGCTCCGGACACACCACGAACTATGGCTACACCCTC. Protein sequence: CASSSGHTTNYGYTL.

This clonotype was seen just once. This chain connects TRBV6-8 to TRBJ2-7, with 9 nucleotides matching TRBD1. This CDR3 comprises 14 residues. Unmatched junction bases numbered 9, after V lost 7 bases and J lost 5 bases. Germline assignment: CDR1 MNHGY and CDR2 SAAAGT. CDR3 bases: TGTGCCAGCACCTCACAGGGGGCTTGGAACGAGCAGTACTTC. Protein: CASTSQGAWNEQYF.

In its sample, this clonotype was seen once. The conserved phenylalanine or tryptophan is not found at the CDR3 terminus, so this likely reflects a read error. CDR3 DNA: TGCGCCAGCAGCCAAGGGGGGAAAGGGGCGTGGGAGCAGTACCTC. This sequence encodes CASSQGGKGAWEQYL. V and J are TRBV4-1 and TRBJ2-7; D could derive from TRBD1 or TRBD2 (5 bases each). Germline values: CDR1 MGHRA, CDR2 YSYEKL. Trimming pared 1 base from V and 7 bases from J, leaving 17 bases between. This CDR3 comprises 15 residues.

This rearrangement joins TRBV6-4 to TRBJ1-2, with 7 bases aligning to TRBD1. This CDR3 has 14 residues. Germline CDR1 reads MRHNA; CDR2 reads SNTAGT. The J segment lost 4 bases and the V segment lost 2 bases, leaving 4 bases of the junction unmatched. CDR3 DNA: TGTGCCAGCAGTGACGGGACAGCCACCTATGGCTACACCTTC. Translation gives CASSDGTATYGYTF.

V gene TRBV27 combines with J gene TRBJ1-1; D might be TRBD1 (5 bases). In germline, CDR1 is MNHEY, CDR2 SMNVEV (reference sequence). This CDR3 is built from 14 residues. Trimming removed 3 bases at V and 4 bases at J, with 12 bases between. The CDR3 bases are TGTGCCAGCAGTTTTGGGGCGGGGGGCACTGAAGCTTTCTTT. Its translation is CASSFGAGGTEAFF.

This clonotype has ten or more counts. Its ends do not fully match the called genes, so a read error is possible. The CDR3 nucleotides are TGTGCTAGTGGTTGCGACAGGGCGGATTTT. Translation: CASGCDRADF. The rearrangement uses TRBV12-5 and TRBJ2-3; 7 bases agree with TRBD1. The V gene's germline CDR1 is LGHNT and CDR2 FRNRAP. The CDR3 has 10 amino acids.

The gene calls are TRBV20-1 and TRBJ1-2, with no clear D. V lost 6 bases and J 1 base, leaving 9 bases between the germline ends. The CDR3 consists of 12 residues. Germline V lookup: CDR1 DFQATT, CDR2 SNEGSKA (reference sequence). The CDR3 DNA reads TGCAGTGCCGCCGACATTAACTATGGCTACACCTTC. Translating it yields CSAADINYGYTF.

This clonotype was detected many times. This rearrangement joins TRBV11-1 to TRBJ2-1; 11 positions match TRBD2. The CDR3 runs to 19 residues. V was clipped by 5 bases and J by 0 bases; unmatched bases: 12. The germline V gene has CDR1 SGHAT and CDR2 FQDESV (reference sequence). The CDR3 loop is CASSRPEASGGSSYNEQFF. The CDR3 region has the DNA TGTGCCAGCAGCCGCCCCGAGGCTAGCGGGGGGAGCTCCTACAATGAGCAGTTCTTC.

This clonotype was seen at least ten times. The chain carries TRBV5-6 and TRBJ1-1; D perhaps matches TRBD1 (5 bases). Germline loops: CDR1 SGHDT, CDR2 YYEEEE. Trimming stripped 6 bases from V and 6 bases from J, with 6 bases between. The CDR3 totals 10 residues. The DNA for the CDR3 is TGTGCCAGCATGGGGGCTGAAGCTTTCTTT. This encodes CASMGAEAFF.

This clonotype was seen at least ten times. The chain carries TRBV19 and TRBJ1-5; TRBD1 aligns across 9 bases. Germline V lookup: CDR1 LNHDA, CDR2 SQIVND (reference sequence). This CDR3 is 13 amino acids long. V shed 9 bases and J 5 bases; nucleotides not matched to a gene: 5. CDR3 protein: CASQQGAHQPQHF. The CDR3 DNA is TGTGCCAGCCAACAGGGGGCCCATCAGCCCCAGCATTTT. Supplemented by reference TRBV19 and TRBJ1-5, the full variable domain reads DGGITQSPKYLFRKEGQNVTLSCEQNLNHDAMYWYRQDPGQGLRLIYYSQIVNDFQKGDIAEGYSVSREKKESFPLTVTSAQKNPTAFYLCASQQGAHQPQHFGDGTRLSIL.

This chain connects TRBV24-1 to TRBJ2-5, with a possible D match to TRBD1 (7 bases). The CDR3 sequence is 16 residues long. Germline V lookup: CDR1 KGHDR, CDR2 SFDVKD. V was pared by 2 bases and J by 2 bases, with 14 bases between. The CDR3 sequence is CATSDSLTGRQETQYF. The DNA of the CDR3 is TGTGCCACCAGTGATTCCCTGACAGGGAGGCAAGAGACCCAGTACTTC.